What follows are 7 T cell receptor beta chains derived from one specimen sequenced in a study of blood T cell repertoires in COVID-19. Repertoires were generated with immunoSEQ multiplex PCR, while TCRdb's copy carries only in-frame clones and drops some. The sample carries about 180,000 clones, roughly 87% recorded once. Sequenced material: PBMCs or T cells enriched from blood (not recorded which). These receptors all stem from a human donor with acute COVID-19. The donor label of this sample is uncertain.

The chain recombines TRBV27 with TRBJ2-5; the match to TRBD2 covers 11 bases. The V gene's germline CDR1 is MNHEY and CDR2 SMNVEV (reference sequence). V lost 5 bases to trimming and J lost 5 bases; unmatched junction nucleotides: 13. The CDR3 consists of 17 residues. The CDR3, as DNA: TGTGCCAGCAGTCCCGCTCGGACTAGCGGGCAACCGGAGACCCAGTACTTC. As protein: CASSPARTSGQPETQYF.

This rearrangement joins TRBV6-5 to TRBJ1-4; 7 bases fit TRBD1. CDR1 and CDR2 from the germline V gene are MNHEY and SVGAGI. The CDR3 length is 15 residues. V trimming: 6 bases; J trimming: 4 bases; junction bases outside the gene matches: 8. The CDR3 sequence is CASSATGTVNEKLFF. In DNA form, the CDR3 reads TGTGCCAGCAGCGCGACCGGGACAGTTAATGAAAAACTGTTTTTT.

The V gene is TRBV11-3, the J gene TRBJ2-2, with a tentative D call TRBD1 (6 bases). The CDR3 spans 14 residues. Trimming left V 5 bases short and J 6 bases short, with 13 bases between. Germline-derived CDR1 and CDR2 are SGHNT and YENEEA. In nucleotides, the CDR3 is TGTGCCAGCAGCCCGGCAGGGGTTGCCGGGGAGCTGTTTTTT. This gives the protein CASSPAGVAGELFF.

V usage is TRBV19 and J usage is TRBJ1-6; D unclear. The germline CDR1 and CDR2 sequences are LNHDA and SQIVND (reference sequence). The CDR3 is made up of 13 amino acids. Trimming took off 6 bases at V and 7 bases at J, with 10 bases between the two ends. In DNA, the CDR3 is TGTGCCAGTAGCCTTGAGGGCAATTCACCCCTCCACTTT. It translates to CASSLEGNSPLHF.

This sequence joins TRBV7-9 and TRBJ2-7, with a weak D call TRBD1 (6 bases). The length of the CDR3 is 15 residues. V lost 5 bases, J lost 5 bases, and 19 bases lay in between. Germline V gene lookup returns CDR1 SEHNR and CDR2 FQNEAQ (reference sequence). CDR3 sequence (DNA): TGTGCCAGCAGCCGGATTAGTACAGGGCGACACGAGCAGTACTTC. Its protein product is CASSRISTGRHEQYF.

The chain links TRBV11-2 to TRBJ1-1; 8 positions agree with TRBD1. Per germline, CDR1 SGHAT and CDR2 FQNNGV. V lost 2 bases, J lost 4 bases, and 6 bases stayed unmatched. The CDR3 totals 15 residues. DNA of the CDR3: TGTGCCAGCAGCTTACAGGGGGCAGGGATCACTGAAGCTTTCTTT. Translation gives CASSLQGAGITEAFF. Looking up the rest from reference TRBV11-2 and TRBJ1-1 gives the full variable domain: EAGVAQSPRYKIIEKRQSVAFWCNPISGHATLYWYQQILGQGPKLLIQFQNNGVVDDSQLPKDRFSAERLKGVDSTLKIQPAKLEDSAVYLCASSLQGAGITEAFFGQGTRLTVV.

The chain carries TRBV18 and TRBJ1-4; no clear D. The length of the CDR3 is 18 residues. Germline CDR1 is KGHSH and CDR2 is LQKENI. With 3 bases removed from V and 4 bases from J, the gap between germline ends came to 21 bases. The CDR3 reads CASSPAGGFQWDNEKLFF. As DNA, the CDR3 is TGTGCCAGCTCACCCGCGGGCGGATTCCAGTGGGATAATGAAAAACTGTTTTTT. Drawing the rest from reference TRBV18 and TRBJ1-4, the complete variable domain is NAGVMQNPRHLVRRRGQEARLRCSPMKGHSHVYWYRQLPEEGLKFMVYLQKENIIDESGMPKERFSAEFPKEGPSILRIQQVVRGDSAAYFCASSPAGGFQWDNEKLFFGSGTQLSVL.